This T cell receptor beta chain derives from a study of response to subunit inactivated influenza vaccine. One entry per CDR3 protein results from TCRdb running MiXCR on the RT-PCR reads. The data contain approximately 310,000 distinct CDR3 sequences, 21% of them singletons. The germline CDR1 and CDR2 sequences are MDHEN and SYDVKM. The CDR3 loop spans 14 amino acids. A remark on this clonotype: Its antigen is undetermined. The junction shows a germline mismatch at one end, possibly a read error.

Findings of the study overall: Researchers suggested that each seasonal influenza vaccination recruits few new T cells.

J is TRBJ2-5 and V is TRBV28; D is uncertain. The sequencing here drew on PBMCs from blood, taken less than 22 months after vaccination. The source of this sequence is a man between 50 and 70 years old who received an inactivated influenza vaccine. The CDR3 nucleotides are TGTGCCAGCAGTTTACACGTTTCCCAAGAGGCCCAGTACTTC. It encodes CASSLHVSQEAQYF.